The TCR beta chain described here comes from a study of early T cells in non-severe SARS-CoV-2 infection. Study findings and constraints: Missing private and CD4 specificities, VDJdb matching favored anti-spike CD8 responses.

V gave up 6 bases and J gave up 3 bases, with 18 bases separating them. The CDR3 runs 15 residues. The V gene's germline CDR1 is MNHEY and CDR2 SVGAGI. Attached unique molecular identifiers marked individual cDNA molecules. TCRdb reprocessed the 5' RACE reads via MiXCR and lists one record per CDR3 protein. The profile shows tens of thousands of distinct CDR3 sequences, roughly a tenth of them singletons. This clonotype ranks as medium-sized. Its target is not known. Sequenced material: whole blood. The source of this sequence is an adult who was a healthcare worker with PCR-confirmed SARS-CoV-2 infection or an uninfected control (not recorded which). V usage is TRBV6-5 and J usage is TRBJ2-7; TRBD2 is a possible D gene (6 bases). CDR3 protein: CASSKGGYGVYEQYF. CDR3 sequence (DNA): TGTGCCAGCAGCAAAGGAGGGTACGGGGTCTACGAGCAGTACTTC.